The clone carrying this T cell receptor (beta chain) was counted once. The sample originates from a study of shared clonotypes between healthy human individuals. The CDR3 is made up of 14 amino acids. Trimming at V came to 7 bases and at J to 3 bases, leaving 5 bases not matched to a gene. Germline V lookup: CDR1 MDHEN, CDR2 SYDVKM. Sequencing was performed with immunoSEQ multiplex PCR; in TCRdb, only in-frame clones are kept and a portion is missing. The data show approximately 530,000 clones, around 95% seen once. The source material was naive CD4+ T cells sorted from blood. The subset was: CD45RA+ positively selected. The TCR comes from a woman aged 25-40 years in good health. The chain combines TRBV28 with TRBJ1-5, with TRBD1 identical over 8 bases. The DNA of the CDR3 is TGTGCCAGCAATAACAGGGGGTTCAATCAGCCCCAGCATTTT. Protein: CASNNRGFNQPQHF.